The entry below describes one T cell receptor (beta chain). This clonotype has a handful of counts. Which antigen it targets is not known. No base quality values were provided; no much bigger clone lies one nucleotide off. Based on the germline V gene (reference sequence), the CDR1 and CDR2 sequences are SEHNR and FQNEAQ. V is shortened by 3 bases, J by 5 bases, and the region joining them spans 13 bases. The CDR3 measures 15 amino acids from cysteine to phenylalanine. The sequence is cut down to CDR3 DNA, 45 bases in frame from base 1. Ficoll-Paque density gradient centrifugation was the method used to isolate PBMCs. This record comes from a study of T-cell memory formation after mild COVID-19 (dated by TCRdb to about 2021). In terms of the full investigation: TCR sequence clusters from the two donors were largely donor specific. In a couple of donors, T-cell clones that expanded and contracted after mild COVID-19 were tracked by sequencing TCRalpha and TCRbeta repertoires over time. The cohort comprised two young, previously healthy adult volunteers, one female and one male.

Instrument used: Illumina NovaSeq 6000. TCRalpha and TCRbeta cDNA libraries were built by 5'RACE with constant-segment primers, adding sample barcodes and unique molecular identifiers. Trizol reagent was used to extract RNA from every sample. Amplification of the libraries took two PCR steps, and the second step added a second sample barcode plus Illumina TruSeq adapters. Libraries were sequenced on an Illumina NovaSeq with 2 x 150 bp paired-end reads. The study's processing was this. Demultiplexing of reads and collapsing into UMI-guided consensus sequences were performed with migec v1.2.7. Using mixcr v2.1.11, UMI consensuses were aligned to TRA and TRB V and J templates and then assembled into clonotypes. Expanded or contracted clonotypes were those called significant by both edgeR and NoisET, with noise models trained on biological replicates. edgeR calls used a false discovery rate-adjusted p below 0.01 and a log2 fold-change threshold of 1. As an exploratory analysis of dynamics, max-normalized trajectories of the 1000 most abundant clonotypes were examined with PCA combined with hierarchical clustering. The CD4 or CD8 phenotype of responding clones was assigned using the separately sequenced CD4+ and CD8+ repertoires. TCRdb reran the public reads through fastp at Q25 and MiXCR, keeping productive beta chains. Each entry is one CDR3 protein sequence, shown with its most common DNA and genes. TCRdb's processing, not the authors', yielded these V and J calls. The sample has 65,000 to 90,000 distinct CDR3 sequences on record, 9.5% to 15% of them singletons. Around 41% of the sample comes from the top ten.

Findings and caveats that apply to the study as a whole: The study included only a couple of mild cases, and larger cohorts that include severe cases with pre-infection samples were judged to be necessary. Contracting CD4+ clones appeared mostly in the CM and EM memory subsets, whereas CD8+ clones were enriched in EMRA. Some responding clones were detected in pre-infection memory, suggesting pre-existing cross-reactive memory T cells joined the SARS-CoV-2 response. SARS-CoV-2 specificity of the second-wave clones peaking on day 37 was not confirmed. Clones contracting from day 15 to 85 had balanced CD4/CD8 phenotypes, while a second wave expanding from day 15 to 37 was biased towards CD4+.

The rearrangement joined TRBV7-9 to TRBJ2-2, with TRBD2 as a weak D call on 5 bases. This TCR was recovered from a man younger than 30 who had mild COVID-19 (a few samples of this study predate the infection). The sample titles of this study are shuffled in the database, so cell type and time point are left out; the donor was told from shared clones. The sample was PBMCs or a T cell subset sorted from them (not recorded which). Read as DNA, the sequence is TGTGCCAGCAGCTTGGAGAGGGTTGGTACCGGGGAGCTGTTTTTT. Translated, it gives CASSLERVGTGELFF. Extended through the reference TRBV7-9 and TRBJ2-2 proteins, this CDR3 yields the full variable domain: DTGVSQNPRHKITKRGQNVTFRCDPISEHNRLYWYRQTLGQGPEFLTYFQNEAQLEKSRLLSDRFSAERPKGSFSTLEIQRTEQGDSAMYLCASSLERVGTGELFFGEGSRLTVL.